This T cell receptor beta chain was profiled in a study of monozygotic twins with cystic fibrosis. For the study at large: Library input was about 3.3 micrograms of fragmented DNA, with 15 PCR cycles.

Study-level findings and limits: Clonality was generally low (median roughly 0.01), higher in the most severe patients. J usage was most co-twin-similar in 8 of 16 pairs, V in 13.

Produced via immunoSEQ multiplex PCR; TCRdb's table is partial and in-frame only. Seen here are about 14,000 clones, 90% to 95% observed once, and the top ten hold less than 9.5%. V lost 7 bases, J lost 4 bases, and 1 base stayed unmatched. The CDR3 extends over 12 amino acids. Germline V gene sequence: CDR1 SQVTM, CDR2 ANQGSEA. Note on this clone: What it recognizes is unknown.

This clonotype was sampled from a girl aged 2 to 9 with cystic fibrosis. The chain uses TRBV29-1 and TRBJ1-3, with 10 nucleotides matching TRBD1. Sequencing input: blood. This CDR3 reads CSGQGAGNTIYF. CDR3 nucleotides: TGCAGCGGACAGGGGGCAGGAAACACCATATATTTT.